This is a list of T cell receptor beta chains from one sample in a study of cytomegalovirus exposure and HLA in healthy donors. TCRdb's copy holds only in-frame clones and misses some; the assay was immunoSEQ multiplex PCR. The sample consists of 200,000 or so clones, over 75% of them appearing once. The sample taken for sequencing was PBMCs. These receptors were taken from a man between 35 and 55 years old in good health and CMV-seropositive. The CDR3 runs from the conserved cysteine through the conserved F or W. D genes are given only for firm matches. Expanded clones get a size class; other rows say once, few or many, or leave the size out.

cdr3_aa: CASSVGENQRRETQYF; cdr3_nt: TGTGCCAGTAGTGTCGGGGAAAACCAGAGGAGGGAGACCCAGTACTTC; v_call: TRBV19; d_call: -; clone_size: -; cdr3_length: 16; j_call: TRBJ2-5
cdr3_aa: CASSRGGITMNTEAFF; cdr3_nt: TGTGCCAGCAGCCGGGGGGGGATAACCATGAACACTGAAGCTTTCTTT; v_call: TRBV5-8; d_call: -; clone_size: -; cdr3_length: 16; j_call: TRBJ1-1
cdr3_aa: CASRVGGLVEKLFF; cdr3_nt: TGTGCCAGCAGGGTAGGGGGCTTGGTTGAAAAACTGTTTTTT; v_call: TRBV2; d_call: TRBD1; clone_size: -; cdr3_length: 14; j_call: TRBJ1-4
cdr3_aa: CASSVTDTGELFF; cdr3_nt: TGCGCCAGCAGTGTCACAGACACCGGGGAGCTGTTTTTT; v_call: TRBV5-1; d_call: -; clone_size: few; cdr3_length: 13; j_call: TRBJ2-2
cdr3_aa: CAISEPRTGENYGYTF; cdr3_nt: TGTGCCATCAGTGAGCCCCGGACAGGGGAAAACTATGGCTACACCTTC; v_call: TRBV10-3; d_call: TRBD1; clone_size: -; cdr3_length: 16; j_call: TRBJ1-2
cdr3_aa: CAISARPNEQFF; cdr3_nt: TGTGCCATCAGTGCGCGGCCCAATGAGCAGTTCTTC; v_call: TRBV10-3; d_call: -; clone_size: -; cdr3_length: 12; j_call: TRBJ2-1
cdr3_aa: CASSLESETQYF; cdr3_nt: TGTGCCAGCAGCTTAGAGAGTGAGACCCAGTACTTC; v_call: TRBV7-6; d_call: -; clone_size: -; cdr3_length: 12; j_call: TRBJ2-5
cdr3_aa: CASSSSGGLRDTQYF; cdr3_nt: TGTGCCAGCAGCAGTAGCGGGGGACTTCGGGATACGCAGTATTTT; v_call: TRBV7-3; d_call: TRBD2; clone_size: -; cdr3_length: 15; j_call: TRBJ2-3
cdr3_aa: CASSGDRANQPQHF; cdr3_nt: TGTGCCAGCAGCGGGGACAGGGCTAATCAGCCCCAGCATTTT; v_call: TRBV7-8; d_call: TRBD1; clone_size: -; cdr3_length: 14; j_call: TRBJ1-5
cdr3_aa: CASSPSGGTNTEAFF; cdr3_nt: TGCGCCAGCAGCCCCTCGGGGGGGACCAACACTGAAGCTTTCTTT; v_call: TRBV5-1; d_call: -; clone_size: -; cdr3_length: 15; j_call: TRBJ1-1
cdr3_aa: CAWSSGPRTSSPLHF; cdr3_nt: TGTGCCTGGAGTTCAGGGCCCCGAACGAGTTCACCCCTCCACTTT; v_call: TRBV30; d_call: -; clone_size: -; cdr3_length: 15; j_call: TRBJ1-6
cdr3_aa: CASSYSTPQFF; cdr3_nt: TGTGCCAGCAGTTATTCTACCCCGCAGTTCTTC; v_call: TRBV6-6; d_call: -; clone_size: -; cdr3_length: 11; j_call: TRBJ2-1
cdr3_aa: CASSLDSNTEAFF; cdr3_nt: TGTGCCAGCAGTCTTGACAGCAACACTGAAGCTTTCTTT; v_call: TRBV6-1; d_call: -; clone_size: -; cdr3_length: 13; j_call: TRBJ1-1
cdr3_aa: CASTNRGAANTGELFF; cdr3_nt: TGTGCCAGCACCAATCGTGGGGCGGCCAACACCGGGGAGCTGTTTTTT; v_call: TRBV28; d_call: -; clone_size: -; cdr3_length: 16; j_call: TRBJ2-2
cdr3_aa: CASSLGADGYTF; cdr3_nt: TGTGCCAGCAGCTTAGGGGCAGATGGCTACACCTTC; v_call: TRBV7-8; d_call: -; clone_size: -; cdr3_length: 12; j_call: TRBJ1-2
cdr3_aa: CASSWTGGNSPLHF; cdr3_nt: TGTGCCAGCAGTTGGACAGGGGGGAATTCACCCCTCCACTTT; v_call: TRBV2; d_call: TRBD1; clone_size: -; cdr3_length: 14; j_call: TRBJ1-6
cdr3_aa: CASSIGPDTQYF; cdr3_nt: TGTGCCAGTAGTATAGGGCCAGATACGCAGTATTTT; v_call: TRBV19; d_call: -; clone_size: -; cdr3_length: 12; j_call: TRBJ2-3
cdr3_aa: CASSLGEGNSPLHF; cdr3_nt: TGTGCCAGCAGCTTAGGGGAGGGTAATTCACCCCTCCACTTT; v_call: TRBV7-6; d_call: -; clone_size: -; cdr3_length: 14; j_call: TRBJ1-6
cdr3_aa: CASSLEATAVAEAFF; cdr3_nt: TGTGCCAGCAGCCTGGAGGCGACAGCTGTCGCTGAAGCTTTCTTT; v_call: TRBV5-6; d_call: -; clone_size: few; cdr3_length: 15; j_call: TRBJ1-1
cdr3_aa: CASSPFGGMNIQYF; cdr3_nt: TGTGCCAGTAGTCCATTCGGGGGGATGAACATTCAGTACTTC; v_call: TRBV19; d_call: TRBD2; clone_size: -; cdr3_length: 14; j_call: TRBJ2-4
cdr3_aa: CASSPEAWAGELFF; cdr3_nt: TGTGCCAGCAGCCCTGAGGCTTGGGCCGGGGAGCTGTTTTTT; v_call: TRBV5-4; d_call: -; clone_size: -; cdr3_length: 14; j_call: TRBJ2-2
cdr3_aa: CSVEGSGGAQETQYF; cdr3_nt: TGCAGCGTTGAAGGTAGCGGGGGGGCCCAAGAGACCCAGTACTTC; v_call: TRBV29-1; d_call: TRBD2; clone_size: -; cdr3_length: 15; j_call: TRBJ2-5